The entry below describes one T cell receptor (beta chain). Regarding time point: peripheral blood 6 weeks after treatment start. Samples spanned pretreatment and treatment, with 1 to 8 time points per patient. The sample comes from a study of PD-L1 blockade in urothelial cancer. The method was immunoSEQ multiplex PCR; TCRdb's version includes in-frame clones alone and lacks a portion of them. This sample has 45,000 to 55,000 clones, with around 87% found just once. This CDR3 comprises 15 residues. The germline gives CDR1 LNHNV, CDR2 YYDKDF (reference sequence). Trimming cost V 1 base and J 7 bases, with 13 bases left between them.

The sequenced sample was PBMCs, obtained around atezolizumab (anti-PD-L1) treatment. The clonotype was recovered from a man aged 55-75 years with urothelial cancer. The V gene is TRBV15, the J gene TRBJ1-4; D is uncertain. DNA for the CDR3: TGTGCCACCAGCAGAGCAGGCCAGGATCCTGAAAAACTGTTTTTT. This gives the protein CATSRAGQDPEKLFF. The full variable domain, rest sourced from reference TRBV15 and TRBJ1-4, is DAMVIQNPRYQVTQFGKPVTLSCSQTLNHNVMYWYQQKSSQAPKLLFHYYDKDFNNEADTPDNFQSRRPNTSFCFLDIRSPGLGDTAMYLCATSRAGQDPEKLFFGSGTQLSVL.